The entry below gives a single TCR beta chain sequence along with its context. Its antigen remains undetermined. One base away there is no much larger clone; base qualities are not given. TCRB CDR3 regions were amplified from around 2.1 ug genomic DNA, or all available DNA if less, using the immunoSEQ assay. The multiplex PCR relied on 60 forward primers for TCR V beta segments and 13 reverse primers for J beta segments. To estimate reads per starting template, synthetic control templates were spiked into each sample at limiting dilution. The Illumina HiSeq System generated sequencing reads of 87 bp. The paper's processing steps were these. PCR and sequencing errors were removed by a nearest neighbor algorithm that merged closely related sequences. TCR overlap was defined as the percentage of unique tumor TCR beta sequences that were also present in the same patient's peripheral blood. This is the immuneACCESS table as TCRdb keeps it, with only in-frame sequences that have V and J called. A part of the clones is gone; compared with another copy, unresolved V genes explain less than half, and the rest is unexplained. The V and J calls and clone size come from that table; D and trimming were worked out from the DNA. The sample table holds over 65,000 clones, of which 75% to 90% were seen once. The ten largest account for more than 8% of the sample.

The record originates from a study of glioma-infiltrating T cells after dendritic cell vaccination (dated by TCRdb to the mid-2010s). Regarding the complete study: Of the roughly 15 glioblastoma patients in the cohort, all drawn from Phase I and II dendritic cell vaccination trials, 9 were newly diagnosed and 6 had recurrent disease. Autologous tumor lysate-pulsed dendritic cell vaccination was administered to the patients between 2003 and 2012. To make the vaccine, monocyte-derived dendritic cells were cultured for 6 to 8 days with IL-4 and GM-CSF and then pulsed overnight with autologous tumor lysate. Patients received three intradermal dendritic cell vaccine injections at biweekly intervals in the arm below the axilla. Tumor-infiltrating lymphocyte content was quantified and tumor and blood repertoires were compared in dendritic cell-vaccinated glioblastoma patients by deep sequencing of TCR beta CDR3 regions. Survival after dendritic cell vaccination was correlated with TCR sequencing metrics such as TIL content and the overlap between tumor and blood repertoires. General findings and caveats noted by the study authors: The cohort was small and heterogeneous, with few patients having full blood and tumor sets and even fewer initial-recurrent tumor pairs. After dendritic cell vaccination, a higher estimated pretreatment TIL content predicted longer time to progression and overall survival. No direct relationship between TCR clonality and survival was found, suggesting that a diverse polyclonal response may matter. The response model built on TCR overlap across three groups was characterized as speculative, with prospective validation still needed.

The CDR3 spans 19 residues, from the cysteine through the phenylalanine. Only the CDR3 DNA stays, 57 bases, in frame from base 1. CDR1 and CDR2, per the germline V gene (reference sequence), are SEHNR and FQNEAQ. V is clipped by 5 bases and J by 0 bases, and the sequence between their germline boundaries is 23 bases long. Read against the paper, the sample's time point label means: after dendritic cell vaccination, including at tumor progression/relapse. To be selected, patients needed enough residual fresh-frozen tumor tissue and more than two years of available survival data. An isocitrate dehydrogenase mutation was not carried by any of the glioblastoma patients, although molecular status was otherwise variable. PBMC were collected before vaccination, two weeks after the third vaccination, and at tumor progression if tumor progression occurred. The Qiagen DNeasy Blood extraction Kit was used to extract genomic DNA.

Here the sequenced sample was blood, taken after dendritic cell vaccination. This clonotype originated in a human donor with glioblastoma. The rearrangement combines TRBV7-9 with TRBJ1-3; the D gene is unclear. The bases read TGTGCCAGCAGCCCCACGGGATTGACACCAACCAACTCTGGAAACACCATATATTTT. It encodes CASSPTGLTPTNSGNTIYF. With the portions outside the CDR3 filled from the reference TRBV7-9 and TRBJ1-3 genes, the complete variable region becomes DTGVSQNPRHKITKRGQNVTFRCDPISEHNRLYWYRQTLGQGPEFLTYFQNEAQLEKSRLLSDRFSAERPKGSFSTLEIQRTEQGDSAMYLCASSPTGLTPTNSGNTIYFGEGSWLTVV.